This T cell receptor (beta chain) was sequenced during a study of T-cell reconstitution after alpha-beta-depleted transplantation in children. Preparing the TCRbeta library involved the use of unique molecular identifiers. TCRdb reprocessed the PCR reads with MiXCR, giving one entry per CDR3 protein. The sample contains 600,000 to 800,000 distinct CDR3 sequences, around 13% of which appear only once. Whole-study findings and limits: Reportedly, alpha-beta T cells present about two months post-transplant originated from several hundred expanded clones of graft origin. One year post-transplant, T-cell counts and diversity were largely derived from T cells produced anew. Certain patients had high TCRbeta diversity at day 60, and it came from recipient T cells and thymic progenitors that survived.

The germline CDR1 and CDR2 sequences are SGHRS and YFSETQ. The CDR3 sequence is 13 residues long. Trimming removed 0 bases at V and 5 bases at J, with 8 bases between. This clonotype was recorded at least ten times. Its antigen is unknown. The V gene is TRBV5-1, the J gene TRBJ1-1; D gene unclear. This clonotype was obtained from a girl aged 2 to 9 with congenital amegakaryocytic thrombocytopenia, due to receive a stem cell transplant. Here the sequenced sample was PBMCs, taken before TCRalphabeta/CD19-depleted stem cell transplant. CDR3 amino acids: CASSLAPRTEAFF. CDR3 DNA sequence: TGCGCCAGCAGCTTGGCCCCGAGGACTGAAGCTTTCTTT.